These T cell receptor beta chains were read from a single sample in a study of CD8+ T cells in alopecia areata. The table came from immunoSEQ multiplex PCR; TCRdb's copy has only in-frame clones and leaves some out. The data hold 150,000 to 200,000 clones, with over 55% observed a single time. The material sequenced was CD4+ T cells sorted from blood, taken at week 24, from a patient treated with tofacitinib. These receptors were obtained from a human donor with alopecia areata. CDR3s include the opening cysteine and the closing phenylalanine or tryptophan. A D gene is named only where the DNA matches it firmly. Size values are once, few and many counts, or a class for expanded clones, and some rows have none.

size	J	V	D	DNA	CDR3
-	TRBJ2-1	TRBV5-1	-	TGCGCCAGCAGCCCCACATCTAGTGGGAATGAGCAGTTCTTC	CASSPTSSGNEQFF
-	TRBJ2-3	TRBV29-1	-	TGCAGCGTTGCCGGGGGCCTCGATACGCAGTATTTT	CSVAGGLDTQYF
-	TRBJ2-5	TRBV10-3	-	TGTGCCATCAGTGACTACCCCGACGGAAAAGAGACCCAGTACTTC	CAISDYPDGKETQYF
-	TRBJ2-7	TRBV11-1	-	TGTGCCAGCAGCCCGTCATCGGGTATTGTGGCCTACGAGCAGTACTTC	CASSPSSGIVAYEQYF
few	TRBJ1-5	TRBV5-6	TRBD1	TGTGCCAGCAGCATTCTAGGGACAGGCTTCAATCAGCCCCAGCATTTT	CASSILGTGFNQPQHF
-	TRBJ2-7	TRBV6-6	TRBD1	TGTGCCAGCAAGCAGGGGGACCCCTACGAGCAGTACTTC	CASKQGDPYEQYF
-	TRBJ1-2	TRBV2	TRBD1	TGTGCCAGCAGTTCGGACAGGGGAGTTGTCGGCTACACCTTC	CASSSDRGVVGYTF
few	TRBJ2-3	TRBV29-1	-	TGCAGCGTTGATTCTGGGCATACGCAGTATTTT	CSVDSGHTQYF
-	TRBJ1-4	TRBV25-1	TRBD1	TGTGCCAGCGCCGTCGGACAGGGTACCGACTCAACTAATGAAAAACTGTTTTTT	CASAVGQGTDSTNEKLFF
-	TRBJ1-4	TRBV29-1	TRBD1	TGCAGCGTCTCTCCGGGACAGGGAATGACTAATGAAAAACTGTTTTTT	CSVSPGQGMTNEKLFF
few	TRBJ1-1	TRBV9	-	TGTGCCAGCAGCGTAGAGGGGATGGGGGCGCTTGAAGCTTTCTTT	CASSVEGMGALEAFF
-	TRBJ2-3	TRBV5-1	-	TGCGCCAGCAGCTTCCGGGACGGCCAAAAGGGTACGCAGTATTTT	CASSFRDGQKGTQYF
-	TRBJ2-1	TRBV29-1	-	TGCAGCGTTGAAGAAGTGGGTGAGCAGTTCTTC	CSVEEVGEQFF
-	TRBJ1-2	TRBV30	-	TGTGCCTGGAGTGTAAATCCCCGGGGTGGCTACACCTTC	CAWSVNPRGGYTF
few	TRBJ2-1	TRBV6-1	TRBD1	TGTGCCAGCAGTGAGACCTTACAGGGGAAGGGGTTCTTC	CASSETLQGKGFF
-	TRBJ1-1	TRBV5-1	TRBD1	TGCGCCAGCAGCTTGGACAGGGGAATTGAAGCTTTCTTT	CASSLDRGIEAFF
-	TRBJ2-3	TRBV7-8	-	TGTGCCAGCAGCTCAGGTTGGCTAGACACAGATACGCAGTATTTT	CASSSGWLDTDTQYF
-	TRBJ1-2	TRBV4-3	-	TGCGCCAGCAGCCGGACGGGAAACTATGGCTACACCTTC	CASSRTGNYGYTF
few	TRBJ2-2	TRBV28	-	TGTGCCAGCAGTTTACCCGACGCCAGACCGAACACCGGGGAGCTGTTTTTT	CASSLPDARPNTGELFF
-	TRBJ1-4	TRBV9	-	TGTGCCAGCAGCGAGGGGAGCTCAACTAATGAAAAACTGTTTTTT	CASSEGSSTNEKLFF
-	TRBJ1-1	TRBV18	-	TGTGCCAGCTCACCACAGGACACTGAAGCTTTCTTT	CASSPQDTEAFF
-	TRBJ2-5	TRBV29-1	TRBD1	TGCAGCGTTAGGGACAGGGCGGAGACCCAGTACTTC	CSVRDRAETQYF
-	TRBJ1-2	TRBV30	TRBD1	TGTGCCTGGATCAGACAGGGCTTATATGGCTACACCTTC	CAWIRQGLYGYTF
few	TRBJ2-4	TRBV4-3	TRBD1	TGCGCCAGCAGCCAAACGACAGGGGCCGACATTCAGTACTTC	CASSQTTGADIQYF
few	TRBJ2-2	TRBV18	TRBD1	TGTGCCAGCTCGCCGACAGGGGGGCCCCGCACCGGGGAGCTGTTTTTT	CASSPTGGPRTGELFF
-	TRBJ1-1	TRBV25-1	-	TGTGCCAGCAGTGTTTCAGGCATGCCTGAAGCTTTCTTT	CASSVSGMPEAFF
-	TRBJ1-2	TRBV29-1	-	TGCAGCGTTGAAGTAAGCAAGGGGTCCTATGGCTACACCTTC	CSVEVSKGSYGYTF
once	TRBJ2-7	TRBV5-1	TRBD1	TGCGCCAGCAGCCCCGGGCCGACGGAACAGGGGTTCGAGCAGTACTTC	CASSPGPTEQGFEQYF
few	TRBJ1-6	TRBV4-1	-	TGCGCCAGCAGCCAAGTAGGAAATTCACCCCTCCACTTT	CASSQVGNSPLHF
-	TRBJ2-3	TRBV7-2	-	TGTGCCAGCAGCTTATTTATTGGGGGCACAGATACGCAGTATTTT	CASSLFIGGTDTQYF
-	TRBJ1-4	TRBV30	-	TGTGCCTGGAGTCGCAGGGCCGGGGAAAAACTGTTTTTT	CAWSRRAGEKLFF
few	TRBJ2-1	TRBV7-9	-	TGTGCCAGCAGCTTGGACAATGAGCAGTTCTTC	CASSLDNEQFF
-	TRBJ1-5	TRBV2	-	TGTGCCAGCAGTCCAGGGGTAAATCAGCCCCAGCATTTT	CASSPGVNQPQHF
few	TRBJ1-1	TRBV29-1	-	TGCAGCGTTCCCGGTGTGCACCCCGGGTCACCTGAAGCTTTCTTT	CSVPGVHPGSPEAFF
-	TRBJ2-7	TRBV30	TRBD1	TGTGCCTGGAGTGACGGGACAGAGACCTACGAGCAGTACTTC	CAWSDGTETYEQYF
-	TRBJ2-5	TRBV29-1	-	TGCAGCGTCCGGGACTTCCAAGAGACCCAGTACTTC	CSVRDFQETQYF
-	TRBJ2-1	TRBV10-3	-	TGTGCCATCAGTGAGGTACTCAATGAGCAGTTCTTC	CAISEVLNEQFF
few	TRBJ1-5	TRBV29-1	-	TGCAGCTTTGCCTCCAGCCCCAATCAGCCCCAGCATTTT	CSFASSPNQPQHF
few	TRBJ2-3	TRBV5-4	-	TGTGCCAGCAGCCCCCCGGGTATCAGCACAGATACGCAGTATTTT	CASSPPGISTDTQYF
few	TRBJ1-4	TRBV7-2	-	TGTGCCAGCAGCCTGGGGGCAACTAATGAAAAACTGTTTTTT	CASSLGATNEKLFF
-	TRBJ1-6	TRBV5-6	-	TGTGCCAGCAGCTTGGATAAGGGGACAAGAAATTCACCCCTCCACTTT	CASSLDKGTRNSPLHF
-	TRBJ2-1	TRBV15	TRBD2	TGTGCCACCAACCGAGCGGGACTAGCGGGGGACAATGAGCAGTTCTTC	CATNRAGLAGDNEQFF
few	TRBJ1-4	TRBV11-2	TRBD1	TGTGCCAGCAGCTCACAGGGAGGGGGCGAAAAACTGTTTTTT	CASSSQGGGEKLFF
few	TRBJ2-4	TRBV6-5	-	TGTGCCAGCTTTACCGTAGCCATTCAGTACTTC	CASFTVAIQYF
once	TRBJ1-1	TRBV5-6	-	TGTGCCAGCAGCTTGTTAAGGGGGGTCCCTGAAGCTTTCTTT	CASSLLRGVPEAFF